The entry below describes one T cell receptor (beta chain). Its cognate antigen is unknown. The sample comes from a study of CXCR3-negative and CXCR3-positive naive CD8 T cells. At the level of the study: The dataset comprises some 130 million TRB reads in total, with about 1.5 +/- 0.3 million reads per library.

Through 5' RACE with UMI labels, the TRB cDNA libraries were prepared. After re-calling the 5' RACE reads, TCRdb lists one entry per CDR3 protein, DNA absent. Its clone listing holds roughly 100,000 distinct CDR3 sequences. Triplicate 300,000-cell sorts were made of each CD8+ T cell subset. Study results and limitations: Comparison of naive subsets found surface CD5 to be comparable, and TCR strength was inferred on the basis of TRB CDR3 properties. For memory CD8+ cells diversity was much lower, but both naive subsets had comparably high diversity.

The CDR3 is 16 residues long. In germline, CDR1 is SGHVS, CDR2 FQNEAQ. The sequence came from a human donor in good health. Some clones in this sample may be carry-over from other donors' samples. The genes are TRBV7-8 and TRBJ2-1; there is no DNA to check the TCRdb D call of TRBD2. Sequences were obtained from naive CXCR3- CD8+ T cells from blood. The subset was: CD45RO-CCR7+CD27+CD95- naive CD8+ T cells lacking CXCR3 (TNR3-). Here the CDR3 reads CASSLYTSEADNEQLF.